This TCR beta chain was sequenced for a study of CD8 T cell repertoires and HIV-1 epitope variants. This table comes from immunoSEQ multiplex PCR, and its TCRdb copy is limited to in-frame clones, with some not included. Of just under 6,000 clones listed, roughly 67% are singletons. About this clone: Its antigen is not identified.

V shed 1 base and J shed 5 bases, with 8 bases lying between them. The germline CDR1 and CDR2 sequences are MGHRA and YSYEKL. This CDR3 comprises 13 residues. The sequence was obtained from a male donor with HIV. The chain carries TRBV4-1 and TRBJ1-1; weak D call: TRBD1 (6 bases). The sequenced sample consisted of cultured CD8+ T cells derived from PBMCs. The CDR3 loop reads CASSQVGGTEAFF. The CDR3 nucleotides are TGCGCCAGCAGCCAAGTAGGGGGTACTGAAGCTTTCTTT.